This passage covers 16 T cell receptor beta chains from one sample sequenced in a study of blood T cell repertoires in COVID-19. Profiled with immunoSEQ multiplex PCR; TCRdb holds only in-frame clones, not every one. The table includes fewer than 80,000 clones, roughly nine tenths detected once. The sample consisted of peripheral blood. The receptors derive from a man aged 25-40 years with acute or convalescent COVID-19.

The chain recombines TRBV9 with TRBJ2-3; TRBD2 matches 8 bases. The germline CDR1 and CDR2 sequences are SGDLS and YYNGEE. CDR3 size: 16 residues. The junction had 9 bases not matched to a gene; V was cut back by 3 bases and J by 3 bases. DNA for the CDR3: TGTGCCAGCAGCGCCAACAGCGGGAGTTTTACAGATACGCAGTATTTT. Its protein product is CASSANSGSFTDTQYF. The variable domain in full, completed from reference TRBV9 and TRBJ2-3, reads DSGVTQTPKHLITATGQRVTLRCSPRSGDLSVYWYQQSLDQGLQFLIQYYNGEERAKGNILERFSAQQFPDLHSELNLSSLELGDSALYFCASSANSGSFTDTQYFGPGTRLTVL.

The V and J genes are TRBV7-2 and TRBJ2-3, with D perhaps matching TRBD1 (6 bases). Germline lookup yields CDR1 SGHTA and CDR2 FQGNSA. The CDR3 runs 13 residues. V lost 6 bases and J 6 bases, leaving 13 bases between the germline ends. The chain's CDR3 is CASSRQVGDTQYF. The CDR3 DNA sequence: TGTGCCAGCAGTCGACAGGTTGGGGATACGCAGTATTTT.

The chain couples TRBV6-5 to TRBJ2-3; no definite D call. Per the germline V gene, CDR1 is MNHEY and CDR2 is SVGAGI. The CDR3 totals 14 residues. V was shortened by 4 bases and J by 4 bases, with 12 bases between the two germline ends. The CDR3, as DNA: TGTGCCAGCAGTTTGCATCAGAGGCCAGATACGCAGTATTTT. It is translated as CASSLHQRPDTQYF.

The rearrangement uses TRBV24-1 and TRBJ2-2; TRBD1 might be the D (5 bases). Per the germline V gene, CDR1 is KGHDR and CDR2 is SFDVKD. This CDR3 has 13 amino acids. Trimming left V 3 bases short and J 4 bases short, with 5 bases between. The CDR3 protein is CATSDGATGELFF. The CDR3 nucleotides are TGTGCCACCAGTGATGGGGCCACCGGGGAGCTGTTTTTT.

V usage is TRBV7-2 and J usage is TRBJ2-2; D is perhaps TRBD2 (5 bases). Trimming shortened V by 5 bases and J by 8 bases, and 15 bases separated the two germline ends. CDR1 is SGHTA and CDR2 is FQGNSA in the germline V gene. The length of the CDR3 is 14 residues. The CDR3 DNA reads TGTGCCAGCAGCCCCATATTTTCGGGAGGGGAGCTGTTTTTT. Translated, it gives CASSPIFSGGELFF.

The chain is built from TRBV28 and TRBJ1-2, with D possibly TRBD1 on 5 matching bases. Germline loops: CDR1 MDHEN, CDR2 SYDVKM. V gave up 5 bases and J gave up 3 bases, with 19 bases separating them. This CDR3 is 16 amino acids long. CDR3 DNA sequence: TGTGCCAGCAGTCCCCAACCGTGGGGAGGGGACTATGGCTACACCTTC. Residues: CASSPQPWGGDYGYTF.

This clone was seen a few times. The CDR3 here is CASSQEGTGYTGELFF. Written as DNA, the CDR3 is TGTGCCAGCAGCCAAGAGGGCACAGGGTACACCGGGGAGCTGTTTTTT. The J gene is TRBJ2-2, the V gene TRBV4-2; weak D call: TRBD1 (6 bases). Trimming took 0 bases from V and 3 from J, leaving 11 bases between them. From germline, CDR1 is LGHNA and CDR2 YNFKEQ. This CDR3 comprises 16 residues.

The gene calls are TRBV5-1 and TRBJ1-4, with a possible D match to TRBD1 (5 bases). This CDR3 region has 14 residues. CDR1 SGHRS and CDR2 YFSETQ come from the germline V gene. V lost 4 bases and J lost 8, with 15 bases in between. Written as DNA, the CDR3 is TGCGCCAGCAGCGGGGAGGGGCGGATGGAAAAACTGTTTTTT. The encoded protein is CASSGEGRMEKLFF.

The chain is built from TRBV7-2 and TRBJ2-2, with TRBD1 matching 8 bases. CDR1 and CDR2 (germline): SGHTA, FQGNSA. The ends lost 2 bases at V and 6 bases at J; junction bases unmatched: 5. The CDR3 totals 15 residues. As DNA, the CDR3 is TGTGCCAGCAGCTTACAGGCGGGACAGGCCGGGGAGCTGTTTTTT. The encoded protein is CASSLQAGQAGELFF.

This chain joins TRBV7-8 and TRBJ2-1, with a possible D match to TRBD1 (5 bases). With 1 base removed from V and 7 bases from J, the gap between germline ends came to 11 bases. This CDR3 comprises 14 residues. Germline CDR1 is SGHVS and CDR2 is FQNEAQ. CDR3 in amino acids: CASSLGGAGNEQFF. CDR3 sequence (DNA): TGTGCCAGCAGCTTAGGGGGCGCCGGGAATGAGCAGTTCTTC.

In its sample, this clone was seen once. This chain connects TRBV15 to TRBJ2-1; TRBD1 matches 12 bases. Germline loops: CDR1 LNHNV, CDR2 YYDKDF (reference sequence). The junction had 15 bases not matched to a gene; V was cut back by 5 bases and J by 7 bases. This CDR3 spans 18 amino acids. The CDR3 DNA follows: TGTGCCACCAGCGCCCGGGGACAGGGGGCCCGAGTAGGGAATGAGCAGTTCTTC. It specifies CATSARGQGARVGNEQFF.

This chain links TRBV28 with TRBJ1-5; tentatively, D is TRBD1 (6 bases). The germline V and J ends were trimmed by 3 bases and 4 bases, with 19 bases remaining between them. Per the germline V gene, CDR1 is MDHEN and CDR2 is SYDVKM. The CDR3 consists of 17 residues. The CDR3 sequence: CASSFPTTSGANQPQHF. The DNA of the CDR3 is TGTGCCAGCAGTTTTCCAACGACGTCAGGGGCGAATCAGCCCCAGCATTTT.

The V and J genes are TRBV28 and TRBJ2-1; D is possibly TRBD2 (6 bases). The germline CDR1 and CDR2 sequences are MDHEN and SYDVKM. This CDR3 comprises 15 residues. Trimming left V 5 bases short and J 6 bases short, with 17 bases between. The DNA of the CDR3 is TGTGCCAGCAGTCCTCTGAGACTAGTATCCAATGAGCAGTTCTTC. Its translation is CASSPLRLVSNEQFF.

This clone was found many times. DNA for the CDR3: TGTGCCAGCAGCTTGGGACAACAGCCCCAGCATTTT. This codes for CASSLGQQPQHF. The V gene is TRBV7-9, the J gene TRBJ1-5; D possibly corresponds to TRBD1 (6 bases). The CDR3 is 12 residues long. V was shortened by 3 bases and J by 7 bases, with 7 bases between the two germline ends. The germline CDR1 and CDR2 sequences are SEHNR and FQNEAQ (reference sequence). The variable domain in full, with the rest retrieved from reference TRBV7-9 and TRBJ1-5, is DTGVSQNPRHKITKRGQNVTFRCDPISEHNRLYWYRQTLGQGPEFLTYFQNEAQLEKSRLLSDRFSAERPKGSFSTLEIQRTEQGDSAMYLCASSLGQQPQHFGDGTRLSIL.

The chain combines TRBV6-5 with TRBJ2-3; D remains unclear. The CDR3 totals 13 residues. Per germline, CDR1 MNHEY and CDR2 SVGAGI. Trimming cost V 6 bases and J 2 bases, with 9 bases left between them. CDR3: CASRAPSTDTQYF. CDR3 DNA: TGTGCCAGCAGGGCCCCGTCCACAGATACGCAGTATTTT.

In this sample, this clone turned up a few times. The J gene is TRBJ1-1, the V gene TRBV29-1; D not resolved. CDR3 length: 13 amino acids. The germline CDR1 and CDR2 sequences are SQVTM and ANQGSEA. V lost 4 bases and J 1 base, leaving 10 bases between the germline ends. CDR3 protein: CSVVDWPNTEAFF. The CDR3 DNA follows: TGCAGCGTTGTGGACTGGCCGAACACTGAAGCTTTCTTT.